Below, 12 T cell receptor beta chains from the same sample are listed, as sequenced in a study of HIV-infected patients and healthy controls (dated by TCRdb to the mid-2010s). The receptor library was made with 5' RACE. Sequenced on an Illumina MiSeq. Reverse transcription of about 500 ng RNA was performed with SuperScript III using primers directed against the alpha and beta constant regions. Separate alpha and beta chain libraries were made by chain-specific third strand synthesis with multiplexing indices. TCRdb ran its own pipeline on the public reads, namely fastp trimming at Q25 and MiXCR clone calling, and kept in-frame beta chains. Each entry is one CDR3 protein sequence, shown with its most common DNA and genes. A total of 15,000 to 20,000 distinct CDR3 sequences appear in this sample, about 8.3% of them only once. The ten largest clonotypes hold less than 3.5% of the sample. Whole blood was used without cell fractionation, so all unsorted peripheral T cells were reflected in the repertoire.

The material sequenced was blood. The receptors stem from an adult in good health.

This chain links TRBV5-1 with TRBJ1-6, with 12 bases fitting TRBD1. This CDR3 is built from 16 residues. V shed 4 bases and J 7 bases; nucleotides not matched to a gene: 6. CDR1 and CDR2 (germline): SGHRS, YFSETQ. The CDR3 sequence is CASSPAGQGANSPLHF. CDR3 DNA sequence: TGCGCCAGCAGCCCCGCGGGACAGGGGGCAAATTCACCCCTCCACTTT.

This clonotype was seen a handful of times. The chain links TRBV7-6 to TRBJ2-5; TRBD1 matches 7 bases. Trimming cost V 4 bases and J 3 bases; bases outside gene matches: 2. Germline V lookup: CDR1 SGHVS, CDR2 FNYEAQ. The CDR3 runs to 13 residues. The DNA for the CDR3 is TGTGCCAGCAGCTGGGGACAGAAAGAGACCCAGTACTTC. It codes for CASSWGQKETQYF.

This clonotype has at least ten counts. The V and J genes are TRBV25-1 and TRBJ2-5; D not certain. V shed 3 bases and J shed 5 bases, with 13 bases lying between them. The CDR3 runs to 14 residues. Germline CDR1 and CDR2: MGHDK and SYGVNS. This CDR3 reads CASSDKVGLETQYF. The CDR3 DNA sequence: TGTGCCAGCAGTGATAAAGTAGGCCTGGAGACCCAGTACTTC. Full variable domain (rest looked up from reference TRBV25-1 and TRBJ2-5): EADIYQTPRYLVIGTGKKITLECSQTMGHDKMYWYQQDPGMELHLIHYSYGVNSTEKGDLSSESTVSRIRTEHFPLTLESARPSHTSQYLCASSDKVGLETQYFGPGTRLLVL.

This clonotype came up many times. The V call is TRBV14, the J call TRBJ2-3; 7 bases are a match to TRBD1. The length of the CDR3 is 15 residues. Germline trimming cut 5 bases from V and 5 bases from J; bases unmatched to any gene: 10. Germline CDR1 reads SGHDN; CDR2 reads FVKESK. In DNA, the CDR3 is TGTGCCAGCAGCAACCGGGACAGCCCCCAAGATACGCAGTATTTT. It specifies CASSNRDSPQDTQYF.

In this sample, this clonotype turned up many times. The chain joins TRBV11-2 to TRBJ2-7; 8 nucleotides line up with TRBD1. CDR3 length: 14 amino acids. Germline CDR1 reads SGHAT; CDR2 reads FQNNGV. V lost 5 bases, J lost 2 bases, and 5 bases stayed unmatched. This CDR3 is CASSPRTGTYEQYF. The CDR3 region has the DNA TGTGCCAGCAGCCCCAGGACAGGGACCTACGAGCAGTACTTC. The whole variable domain, remainder taken from reference TRBV11-2 and TRBJ2-7, is EAGVAQSPRYKIIEKRQSVAFWCNPISGHATLYWYQQILGQGPKLLIQFQNNGVVDDSQLPKDRFSAERLKGVDSTLKIQPAKLEDSAVYLCASSPRTGTYEQYFGPGTRLTVT.

This clonotype showed up many times. The chain links TRBV28 to TRBJ1-2; TRBD1 aligns across 10 bases. The CDR3 runs 16 residues. The V gene's germline CDR1 is MDHEN and CDR2 SYDVKM. V was clipped by 5 bases and J by 8 bases; unmatched bases: 14. The CDR3 nucleotides are TGTGCCAGCAGTCCACACCTTTCCGACAGGGGGCAAGGCTACACCTTC. It specifies CASSPHLSDRGQGYTF.

The chain couples TRBV7-8 to TRBJ2-1; the match to TRBD2 covers 10 bases. Losses at the gene ends were 1 base for V and 4 bases for J; bases not matched to a gene: 7. Germline V lookup: CDR1 SGHVS, CDR2 FQNEAQ. The CDR3 runs 17 residues. CDR3 sequence: CASSLDWTSGGYNEQFF. CDR3 bases: TGTGCCAGCAGCTTAGACTGGACTAGCGGAGGTTACAATGAGCAGTTCTTC.

At least ten counts were recorded for this clonotype. The chain recombines TRBV9 with TRBJ1-2, with D tentatively TRBD1 (5 bases). Trimming stripped 0 bases from V and 4 bases from J, with 10 bases between. There are 14 residues in the CDR3. CDR1 SGDLS and CDR2 YYNGEE come from the germline V gene. This CDR3 reads CASSVVAGSYGYTF. The CDR3 DNA is TGTGCCAGCAGCGTAGTCGCAGGGTCCTATGGCTACACCTTC.

This chain links TRBV6-2 or TRBV6-3 with TRBJ2-1; D call uncertain. This CDR3 is 14 amino acids long. Germline values: CDR1 MNHEY, CDR2 SVGEGT. Between the trimmed V and J ends, which lost 5 bases and 4 bases, there was a span of 12 bases. Here the CDR3 reads CASSILGQYNEQFF. CDR3 bases: TGTGCCAGCAGTATCTTAGGGCAGTACAATGAGCAGTTCTTC.

This clonotype was recorded at least ten times. V is TRBV19 and J is TRBJ2-1; D might be TRBD2 (5 bases). The CDR3 is 16 residues long. The V end lost 4 bases, the J end lost 0 bases, and 13 bases lay between the germline ends. Per the germline V gene, CDR1 is LNHDA and CDR2 is SQIVND (reference sequence). CDR3 sequence (DNA): TGTGCCAGTAGTACCCCTGGTAGCGCCTCCTACAATGAGCAGTTCTTC. Protein product: CASSTPGSASYNEQFF. Based on the CDR3 plus reference TRBV19 and TRBJ2-1, the full variable domain is DGGITQSPKYLFRKEGQNVTLSCEQNLNHDAMYWYRQDPGQGLRLIYYSQIVNDFQKGDIAEGYSVSREKKESFPLTVTSAQKNPTAFYLCASSTPGSASYNEQFFGPGTRLTVL.

This clonotype was seen at least ten times. J is TRBJ2-7 and V is TRBV28, with TRBD1 matching 8 bases. The CDR3 is 14 amino acids. The trim removed 8 bases at V and 0 bases at J, leaving 6 bases unmatched. CDR1 is MDHEN and CDR2 is SYDVKM in the germline V gene. The chain's CDR3 is CASSDRVSSYEQYF. The CDR3 nucleotides are TGTGCCAGCTCGGACAGGGTAAGCTCCTACGAGCAGTACTTC.

This clonotype was recorded many times. V is TRBV2 and J is TRBJ1-5, with TRBD1 identical over 11 bases. CDR3 length equals 16 residues. The trim removed 8 bases at V and 4 bases at J, leaving 10 bases unmatched. Germline CDR1 reads SNHLY; CDR2 reads FYNNEI. The CDR3 DNA reads as TGTGCCAGCTCTAAAACCGGGACAGGGGGAAATCAGCCCCAGCATTTT. Amino acid sequence: CASSKTGTGGNQPQHF.